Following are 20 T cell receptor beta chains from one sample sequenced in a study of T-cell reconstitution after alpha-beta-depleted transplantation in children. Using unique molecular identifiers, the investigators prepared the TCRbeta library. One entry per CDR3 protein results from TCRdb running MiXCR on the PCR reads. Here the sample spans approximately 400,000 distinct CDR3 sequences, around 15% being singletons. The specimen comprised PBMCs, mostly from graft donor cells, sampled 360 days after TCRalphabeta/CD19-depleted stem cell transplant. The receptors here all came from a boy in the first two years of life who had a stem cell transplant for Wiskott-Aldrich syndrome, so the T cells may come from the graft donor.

The CDR3 loop reads CASTGTASGRYNEQFF. CDR3 in DNA: TGTGCCAGCACTGGGACAGCTAGCGGCCGTTACAATGAGCAGTTCTTC. The chain links TRBV6-1 to TRBJ2-1; D is tentatively TRBD1 or TRBD2 (7 bases each). The ends were cut back, 7 bases at V and 4 bases at J, with 20 bases in the middle. In germline, CDR1 is MNHNS, CDR2 SASEGT. The CDR3 has 16 amino acids.

CDR3 nucleotide sequence: TGTGCCAGCAGCTTAGGCGGCCCGGCTGGTGAAAAACTGTTTTTT. It specifies CASSLGGPAGEKLFF. This chain joins TRBV7-8 and TRBJ1-4, with D unclear. The CDR3 has 15 residues. Germline lookup yields CDR1 SGHVS and CDR2 FQNEAQ. V lost 1 base, J lost 7 bases, and 13 bases lay in between.

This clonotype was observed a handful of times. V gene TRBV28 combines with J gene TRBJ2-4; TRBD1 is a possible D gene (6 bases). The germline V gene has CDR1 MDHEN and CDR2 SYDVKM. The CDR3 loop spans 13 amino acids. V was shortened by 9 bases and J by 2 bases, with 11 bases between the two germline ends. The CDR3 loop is CARDTGSKNIQYF. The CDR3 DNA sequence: TGTGCCAGGGATACAGGGTCCAAAAACATTCAGTACTTC.

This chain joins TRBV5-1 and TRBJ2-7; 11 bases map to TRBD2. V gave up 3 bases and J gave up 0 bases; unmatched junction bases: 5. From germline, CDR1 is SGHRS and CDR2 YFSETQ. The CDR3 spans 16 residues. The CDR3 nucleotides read TGCGCCAGCAGCTCAGTAGCGGGAGGGCTCTCCTACGAGCAGTACTTC. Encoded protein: CASSSVAGGLSYEQYF. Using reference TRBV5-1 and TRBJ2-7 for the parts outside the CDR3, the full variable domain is KAGVTQTPRYLIKTRGQQVTLSCSPISGHRSVSWYQQTPGQGLQFLFEYFSETQRNKGNFPGRFSGRQFSNSRSEMNVSTLELGDSALYLCASSSVAGGLSYEQYFGPGTRLTVT.

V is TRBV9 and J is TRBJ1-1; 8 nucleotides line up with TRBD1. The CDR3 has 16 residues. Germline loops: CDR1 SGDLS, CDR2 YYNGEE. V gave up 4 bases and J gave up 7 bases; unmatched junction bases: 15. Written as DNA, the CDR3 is TGTGCCAGCAGCCCCCGACAGGGGCTTGGCCCGGGTGAAGCTTTCTTT. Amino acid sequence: CASSPRQGLGPGEAFF.

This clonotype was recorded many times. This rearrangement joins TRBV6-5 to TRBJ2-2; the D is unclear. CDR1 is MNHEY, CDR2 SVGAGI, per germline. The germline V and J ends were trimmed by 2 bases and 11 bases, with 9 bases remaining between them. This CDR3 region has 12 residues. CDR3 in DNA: TGTGCCAGCAGTTACAGGAAGGGAGAGCTGTTTTTT. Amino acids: CASSYRKGELFF.

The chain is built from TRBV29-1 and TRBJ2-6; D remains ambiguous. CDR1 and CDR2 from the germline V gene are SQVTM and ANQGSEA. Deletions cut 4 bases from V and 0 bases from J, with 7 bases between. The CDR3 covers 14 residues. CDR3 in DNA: TGCAGCGTTGGAGTTCTCTCTGGGGCCAACGTCCTGACTTTC. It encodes CSVGVLSGANVLTF.

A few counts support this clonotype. CDR3 DNA sequence: TGTGCCAGCAGTTTATATTCGAGACCCGGGGCCAACGTCCTGACTTTC. This encodes CASSLYSRPGANVLTF. This sequence joins TRBV27 and TRBJ2-6; no firm D call. The CDR3 is 16 residues long. The germline CDR1 and CDR2 sequences are MNHEY and SMNVEV (reference sequence). V was shortened by 1 base and J by 4 bases, with 11 bases between the two germline ends.

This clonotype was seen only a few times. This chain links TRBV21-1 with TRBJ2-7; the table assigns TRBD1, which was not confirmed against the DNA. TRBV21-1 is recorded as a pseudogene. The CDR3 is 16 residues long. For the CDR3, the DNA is TGTGCCAGCAGCAAATCCCAACAGGGGGCACGCTACGAGCAGTACTTC. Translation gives CASSKSQQGARYEQYF.

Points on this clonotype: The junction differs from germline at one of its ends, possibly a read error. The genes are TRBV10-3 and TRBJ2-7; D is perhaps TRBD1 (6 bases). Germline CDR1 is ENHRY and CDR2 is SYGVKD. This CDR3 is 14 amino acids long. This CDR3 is CAFRSQGIAYEQYF. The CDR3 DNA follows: TGTGCCTTCAGATCACAGGGAATTGCCTACGAGCAGTACTTC.

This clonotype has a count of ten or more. CDR3 region: CASSVGGDGRAPYNEQFF. The CDR3 DNA reads as TGTGCCAGCAGCGTAGGTGGGGACGGGAGGGCACCATACAATGAGCAGTTCTTC. The genes are TRBV9 and TRBJ2-1; 8 nucleotides align to TRBD2. J lost 4 bases, V lost 0 bases, and 12 bases had no gene match. Germline V lookup: CDR1 SGDLS, CDR2 YYNGEE. CDR3 length: 18 residues.

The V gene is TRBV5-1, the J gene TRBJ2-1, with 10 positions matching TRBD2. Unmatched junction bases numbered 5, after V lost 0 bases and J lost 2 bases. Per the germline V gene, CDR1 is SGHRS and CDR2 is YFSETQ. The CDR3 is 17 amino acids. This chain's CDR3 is CASSLAFLAGAYNEQFF. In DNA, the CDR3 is TGCGCCAGCAGCTTGGCCTTCCTAGCGGGGGCCTACAATGAGCAGTTCTTC.

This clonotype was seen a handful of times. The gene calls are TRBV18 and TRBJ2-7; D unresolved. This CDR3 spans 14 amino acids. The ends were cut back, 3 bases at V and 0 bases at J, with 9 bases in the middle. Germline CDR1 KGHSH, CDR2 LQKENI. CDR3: CASSPLTSSYEQYF. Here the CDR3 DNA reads TGTGCCAGCTCACCGCTGACATCCTCCTACGAGCAGTACTTC.

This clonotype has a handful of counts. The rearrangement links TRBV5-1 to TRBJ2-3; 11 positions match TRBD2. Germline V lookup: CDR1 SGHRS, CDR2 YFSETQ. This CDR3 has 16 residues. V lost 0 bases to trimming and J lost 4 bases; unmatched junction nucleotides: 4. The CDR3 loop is CASSLGLAGTADTQYF. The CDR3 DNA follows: TGCGCCAGCAGCTTGGGACTAGCGGGAACGGCAGATACGCAGTATTTT.

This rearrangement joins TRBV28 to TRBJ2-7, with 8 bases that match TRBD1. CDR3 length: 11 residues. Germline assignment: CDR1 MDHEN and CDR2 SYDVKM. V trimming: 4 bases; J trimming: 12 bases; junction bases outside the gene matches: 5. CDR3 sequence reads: CASSSDRVWYF. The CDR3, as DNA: TGTGCCAGCAGTTCGGACAGGGTGTGGTACTTC.

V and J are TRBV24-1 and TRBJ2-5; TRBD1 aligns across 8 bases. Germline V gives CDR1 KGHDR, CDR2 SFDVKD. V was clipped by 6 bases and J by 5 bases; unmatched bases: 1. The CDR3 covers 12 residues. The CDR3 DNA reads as TGTGCCACCAGTAACAGGGGGGAGACCCAGTACTTC. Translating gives CATSNRGETQYF.

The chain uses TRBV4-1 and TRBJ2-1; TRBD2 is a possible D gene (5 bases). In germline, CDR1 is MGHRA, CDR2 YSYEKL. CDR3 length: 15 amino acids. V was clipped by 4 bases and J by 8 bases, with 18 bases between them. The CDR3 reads CASSRRLPQGDEQFF. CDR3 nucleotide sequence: TGCGCCAGCAGCCGCAGACTACCACAAGGCGATGAGCAGTTCTTC.

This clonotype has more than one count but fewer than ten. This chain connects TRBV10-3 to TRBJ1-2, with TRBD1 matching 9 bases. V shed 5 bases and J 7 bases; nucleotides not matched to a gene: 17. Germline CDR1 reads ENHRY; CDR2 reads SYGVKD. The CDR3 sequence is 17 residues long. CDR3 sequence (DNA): TGTGCCATCAGTTTCTCACAAAGCCGGGACAGGGCGAGTGGCTACACCTTC. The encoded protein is CAISFSQSRDRASGYTF.

The CDR3 sequence is CASRRRVAGGPGDEQFF. The CDR3 DNA reads TGTGCCAGCAGACGGCGAGTAGCGGGAGGGCCCGGGGATGAGCAGTTCTTC. J is TRBJ2-1 and V is TRBV6-2 or TRBV6-3, with 11 bases identical to TRBD2. The trim removed 6 bases at V and 8 bases at J, leaving 15 bases unmatched. CDR3 size: 17 residues. Germline V gene sequence: CDR1 MNHEY, CDR2 SVGEGT.

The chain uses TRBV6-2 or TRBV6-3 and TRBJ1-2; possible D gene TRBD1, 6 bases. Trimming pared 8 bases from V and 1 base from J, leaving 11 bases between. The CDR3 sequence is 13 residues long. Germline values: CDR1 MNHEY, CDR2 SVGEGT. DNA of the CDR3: TGTGCCAGCGGCAAGGACAGTAACTATGGCTACACCTTC. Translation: CASGKDSNYGYTF.